This entry lists 14 T cell receptor beta chains sequenced from one sample in a study of blood T cell repertoires in COVID-19. The protocol was immunoSEQ multiplex PCR, while the TCRdb copy is restricted to in-frame clones and leaves out a portion. The table records 150,000 to 200,000 clones, more than 80% of them present only once. Specimen: peripheral blood. These receptors were taken from a woman of 80 years or more with COVID-19, enrolled during active disease.

This chain links TRBV20-1 with TRBJ1-2; weak D call: TRBD1 (5 bases). V dropped 3 bases and J dropped 8 bases, with 22 bases sitting between them. Germline CDR1 DFQATT, CDR2 SNEGSKA (reference sequence). CDR3 length equals 15 residues. CDR3 protein: CSASSRESLWGGYTF. CDR3 in DNA: TGCAGTGCTAGTTCCAGGGAATCCCTCTGGGGAGGCTACACCTTC.

J is TRBJ2-7 and V is TRBV7-4; 11 bases are a match to TRBD1. CDR3 length: 15 amino acids. Unmatched junction bases numbered 4, after V lost 3 bases and J lost 3 bases. Looked up from germline, CDR1 is SGHVT and CDR2 is SQSDAQ. The CDR3 sequence is CASSFGTGGVYEQYF. CDR3 nucleotide sequence: TGTGCCAGCAGCTTTGGGACAGGGGGGGTCTACGAGCAGTACTTC.

This clone occurred once. The V and J genes are TRBV24-1 and TRBJ2-5, with 7 bases that match TRBD2. Germline CDR1 is KGHDR and CDR2 is SFDVKD. Trimming at V came to 5 bases and at J to 2 bases, leaving 13 bases not matched to a gene. This CDR3 region has 17 residues. CDR3 region: CATSVGRGSSYQETQYF. CDR3 bases: TGTGCCACCAGTGTGGGGAGGGGCAGCTCATATCAAGAGACCCAGTACTTC.

The rearrangement uses TRBV18 and TRBJ2-7; a possible D gene is TRBD1 (5 bases). This CDR3 spans 14 amino acids. Germline CDR1 KGHSH, CDR2 LQKENI. Deletions cut 3 bases from V and 3 bases from J, with 12 bases between. The CDR3, as DNA: TGTGCCAGCTCACCCCAAAGGGGTTTCTACGAGCAGTACTTC. Translated: CASSPQRGFYEQYF.

CDR3 sequence: CAIPPIDSGNTIYF. DNA for the CDR3: TGTGCCATACCTCCCATAGACTCTGGAAACACCATATATTTT. The rearrangement links TRBV2 to TRBJ1-3, with unresolved D. CDR3 length: 14 amino acids. Between the trimmed V and J ends, which lost 10 bases and 0 bases, there was a span of 13 bases. Germline CDR1 is SNHLY and CDR2 is FYNNEI.

This chain joins TRBV18 and TRBJ1-2; a possible D gene is TRBD1 (5 bases). Germline V lookup: CDR1 KGHSH, CDR2 LQKENI. Trimming took off 3 bases at V and 3 bases at J, with 14 bases between the two ends. CDR3 length equals 15 residues. The CDR3 loop is CASSPSGVSDYGYTF. CDR3 nucleotides: TGTGCCAGCTCACCTTCGGGGGTGAGTGACTATGGCTACACCTTC.

The V gene is TRBV28, the J gene TRBJ1-4; 8 bases line up with TRBD1. J gave up 8 bases and V 1 base, and 6 bases lay outside the gene matches. Germline V gene data show CDR1 as MDHEN and CDR2 as SYDVKM. The CDR3 totals 15 residues. This chain's CDR3 is CASSLSGQGTEKLFF. CDR3 bases: TGTGCCAGCAGTTTATCTGGACAGGGAACCGAAAAACTGTTTTTT.

The rearrangement links TRBV11-3 to TRBJ2-7; TRBD2 matches at 7 bases. Germline CDR1 is SGHNT and CDR2 is YENEEA. The junction had 1 base not matched to a gene; V was cut back by 1 base and J by 4 bases. CDR3 size: 13 residues. This CDR3 is CASSLGGGYEQYF. The CDR3 DNA reads TGTGCCAGCAGCTTAGGCGGGGGATACGAGCAGTACTTC. The full variable domain, in which reference TRBV11-3 and TRBJ2-7 provide the parts outside the CDR3, is EAGVVQSPRYKIIEKKQPVAFWCNPISGHNTLYWYLQNLGQGPELLIRYENEEAVDDSQLPKDRFSAERLKGVDSTLKIQPAELGDSAVYLCASSLGGGYEQYFGPGTRLTVT.

The rearrangement links TRBV6-2 or TRBV6-3 to TRBJ1-1; the D is unclear. The V gene's germline CDR1 is MNHEY and CDR2 SVGEGT. CDR3 length: 14 amino acids. V lost 4 bases, J lost 7 bases, and 16 bases lay in between. The CDR3 spells CASSFTAGFGEAFF. The CDR3 DNA is TGTGCCAGCAGTTTTACCGCCGGGTTCGGTGAAGCTTTCTTT.

V gene TRBV18 combines with J gene TRBJ2-1; tentative D call: TRBD2 (6 bases). Germline V CDR1 and CDR2: KGHSH, LQKENI. Trimming shortened V by 3 bases and J by 2 bases, and 11 bases separated the two germline ends. CDR3 length: 15 amino acids. In DNA, the CDR3 is TGTGCCAGCTCACCGGACCGCGGGACCTACAATGAGCAGTTCTTC. Amino acids: CASSPDRGTYNEQFF.

This clone was seen more than once but under ten times. The rearrangement links TRBV7-9 to TRBJ2-7, with D maybe TRBD1 (6 bases). Looked up from germline, CDR1 is SEHNR and CDR2 is FQNEAQ (reference sequence). CDR3 length: 14 amino acids. Trimming stripped 1 base from V and 0 bases from J, with 7 bases between. CDR3 DNA: TGTGCCAGCAGCTTAGGGACAGACTCCTACGAGCAGTACTTC. Amino acid sequence: CASSLGTDSYEQYF. Full variable domain (rest looked up from reference TRBV7-9 and TRBJ2-7): DTGVSQNPRHKITKRGQNVTFRCDPISEHNRLYWYRQTLGQGPEFLTYFQNEAQLEKSRLLSDRFSAERPKGSFSTLEIQRTEQGDSAMYLCASSLGTDSYEQYFGPGTRLTVT.

The chain employs TRBV30 and TRBJ2-7; a weak D match, TRBD1 (6 bases). There are 12 residues in the CDR3. V was clipped by 0 bases and J by 3 bases, with 6 bases between them. From germline, CDR1 is GTSNPN and CDR2 SVGIG (reference sequence). The CDR3 sequence is CAWSVQGYEQYF. In DNA, the CDR3 is TGTGCCTGGAGTGTACAGGGCTACGAGCAGTACTTC.

V is TRBV7-3 and J is TRBJ2-3, with a tentative D call TRBD2 (7 bases). Germline CDR1 reads SGHTA; CDR2 reads FQGTGA. The ends were cut back, 1 base at V and 15 bases at J, with 14 bases in the middle. CDR3 length: 12 amino acids. This chain's CDR3 is CASSLIGGAQYF. CDR3 DNA sequence: TGTGCCAGCAGCTTAATTGGGGGGGCACAATATTTT.

The rearrangement joins TRBV6-4 to TRBJ2-3; TRBD1 might be the D (5 bases). V lost 4 bases and J lost 5, with 10 bases in between. The germline V gene has CDR1 MRHNA and CDR2 SNTAGT. The CDR3 sequence is 13 residues long. CDR3 loop: CASSVSQGDTQYF. The CDR3 DNA reads TGTGCCAGCAGTGTCTCGCAGGGAGATACGCAGTATTTT.